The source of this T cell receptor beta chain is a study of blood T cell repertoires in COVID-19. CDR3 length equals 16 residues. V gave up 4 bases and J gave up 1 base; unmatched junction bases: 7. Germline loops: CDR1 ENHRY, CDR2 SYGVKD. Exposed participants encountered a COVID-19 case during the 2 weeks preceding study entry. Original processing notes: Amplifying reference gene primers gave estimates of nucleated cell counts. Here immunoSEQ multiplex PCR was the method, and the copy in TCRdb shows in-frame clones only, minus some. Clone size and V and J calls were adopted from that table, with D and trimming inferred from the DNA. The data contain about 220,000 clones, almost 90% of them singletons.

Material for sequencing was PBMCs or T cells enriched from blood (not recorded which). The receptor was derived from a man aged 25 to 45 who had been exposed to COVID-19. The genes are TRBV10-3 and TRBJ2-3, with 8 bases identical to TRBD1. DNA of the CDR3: TGTGCCATCAGTGGTCAGGGGGCCCTAGGCACAGATACGCAGTATTTT. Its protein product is CAISGQGALGTDTQYF.